This T cell receptor (beta chain) was documented in a study of T cell repertoires in cytomegalovirus infection. Overall study context: Indications came from public TCR beta signatures; they pointed to CMV infection and to a matching HLA type.

The study's findings and limits: CMV carriers having the relevant HLA were flagged by cumulative public TCR beta family frequency.

V shed 5 bases and J 6 bases; nucleotides not matched to a gene: 10. The CDR3 contains 16 residues. Germline values: CDR1 MGHRA, CDR2 YSYEKL. TCRdb called the reads again in MiXCR, with one record for every CDR3 protein. The table lists about 130,000 distinct CDR3 sequences, 20% to 30% of them singletons, with approximately 35% in the top ten. Concerning this clonotype itself: Its antigen is unidentified.

The specimen sequenced was PBMCs, sequenced either directly or after in vitro stimulation (not recorded which). This clonotype was obtained from a human donor in good health (CMV status not recorded). Some clones in this sample may be carry-over from other donors' samples. The rearrangement links TRBV4-1 to TRBJ2-2, with 9 bases aligning to TRBD1. CDR3 sequence (DNA): TGCGCCAGCAGCAAACTCTGGGACAGGGCGCCCGGGGAGCTGTTTTTT. This sequence encodes CASSKLWDRAPGELFF.